This TCR beta chain came from a study of blood T cell repertoires in COVID-19. On the study more broadly: The cDNA or gDNA used as material had been derived from T cells, B-cell-depleted T cells, or PBMCs.

Participant age was roughly 18 to 95 years, and participants resided in roughly 25 US areas. Clinical histories supplied by participants themselves formed the basis of cohort assignment. Germline CDR1 and CDR2: SNHLY and FYNNEI. This CDR3 contains 13 residues. V lost 7 bases to trimming and J lost 5 bases, with 14 bases between them. In the original processing: Researchers report that nucleated cell counts were estimated from reference gene primer amplification. Assay: immunoSEQ multiplex PCR; the TCRdb copy retains only in-frame clones and omits some. The V and J calls and clone size come from that table; D and trimming were worked out from the DNA. The sample shows roughly 380,000 clones, more than 70% of them seen only once.

The sample taken for sequencing was PBMCs or T cells enriched from blood (not recorded which). This chain joins TRBV2 and TRBJ1-1, with D maybe TRBD1 (5 bases). This receptor was taken from a man in his thirties or forties who had recovered from COVID-19. The CDR3 is CASMRAGRTEAFF. The CDR3 DNA reads TGTGCCAGCATGAGGGCAGGGAGGACTGAAGCTTTCTTT.